This TCR beta chain is drawn from a study of blood T cell repertoires in COVID-19. Germline CDR1 and CDR2: MDHEN and SYDVKM. V was shortened by 7 bases and J by 5 bases, with 21 bases between the two germline ends. The CDR3 is 16 residues long. Authors' processing steps: Nucleated cell number was recorded as an estimate derived from reference gene primer amplification. Sequenced by immunoSEQ multiplex PCR; TCRdb stores in-frame clones only, minus some. That table furnishes V, J and clone size, whereas the DNA furnished D and trimming. The sample has 98,000 or so clones; 75% to 85% are singletons. The J gene is TRBJ2-1, the V gene TRBV28, with TRBD2 as a possible D gene (6 bases). This TCR was sampled from a man between 60 and 70 years old with acute or convalescent COVID-19. Sample: peripheral blood. Written as DNA, the CDR3 is TGTGCCAGCAACCAAGGGCGGGGTCTAGTCCACAATGAGCAGTTCTTC. Translation: CASNQGRGLVHNEQFF.